The 29 T cell receptor beta chains in this list originate from one sample, sequenced in a study of T cells expressing NK-cell markers. TCRdb reprocessed the 5' RACE reads; each CDR3 protein has one entry and no DNA is given. The sample's table shows a few hundred thousand distinct CDR3 sequences. Sequenced sample: blood T cells: a sorted CD56 or NKG2C T cell subset, CD4+ or CD8+ T cells, or bulk PBMC T cells (not recorded which). Receptors originate from a man aged 18-75 years in good health.

This chain connects TRBV29-1 to TRBJ2-1; TCRdb's D call of TRBD1 is untestable without DNA. The CDR3 runs 11 residues. Germline V gene data show CDR1 as SQVTM and CDR2 as ANQGSEA. The CDR3 spells CSVETHREQFF.

This rearrangement joins TRBV20-1 to TRBJ1-1; TCRdb lists TRBD1, though no DNA is available to test this call. This CDR3 spans 17 amino acids. Germline values: CDR1 DFQATT, CDR2 SNEGSKA (reference sequence). CDR3: CSAATTVRRGLNTEAFF.

The chain recombines TRBV19 with TRBJ2-7; without DNA, the TCRdb call of TRBD1 cannot be checked. This CDR3 contains 15 residues. CDR1 and CDR2 (germline): LNHDA, SQIVND (reference sequence). This chain's CDR3 is CASSIRGGGVLEQYF.

The chain combines TRBV20-1 with TRBJ2-1; the TCRdb D gene call, TRBD2, has no DNA to confirm it. Looked up from germline, CDR1 is DFQATT and CDR2 is SNEGSKA (reference sequence). There are 18 residues in the CDR3. The CDR3 sequence: CSAEASGGLAGFYNEQFF.

The chain carries TRBV28 and TRBJ2-7; TCRdb's D gene call, TRBD2, goes unchecked for lack of DNA. The CDR3 covers 12 residues. Germline lookup yields CDR1 MDHEN and CDR2 SYDVKM. The CDR3 reads CASKGRPGEQYF.

This rearrangement joins TRBV7-8 to TRBJ1-5; without DNA, the TCRdb call of TRBD1 cannot be checked. Germline V lookup: CDR1 SGHVS, CDR2 FQNEAQ. There are 16 residues in the CDR3. CDR3 in amino acids: CASSSGDTYSNQPQHF.

The CDR3 sequence: CSARGQLAGGPDTDTQYF. The genes are TRBV20-1 and TRBJ2-3; with no DNA, the TCRdb D assignment of TRBD2 cannot be verified. From germline, CDR1 is DFQATT and CDR2 SNEGSKA (reference sequence). The CDR3 totals 18 residues.

The CDR3 sequence: CASSYLTGKTSTDTQYF. The V call is TRBV5-1, the J call TRBJ2-3. This CDR3 is built from 17 residues. Germline CDR1 and CDR2: SGHRS and YFSETQ.

The rearrangement joins TRBV7-8 to TRBJ2-3; TCRdb names TRBD2, which stays unverified in the absence of DNA. This CDR3 comprises 15 residues. From germline, CDR1 is SGHVS and CDR2 FQNEAQ. The chain's CDR3 is CASIRLAGASDTQYF.

The rearrangement joins TRBV7-3 to TRBJ2-1; TCRdb calls TRBD1, which cannot be checked without DNA. From germline, CDR1 is SGHTA and CDR2 FQGTGA. This CDR3 has 13 residues. CDR3 protein: CAIPGQGGNEQFF.

The chain employs TRBV2 and TRBJ1-6; TCRdb indicates TRBD1, and absent DNA this call remains unverified. From germline, CDR1 is SNHLY and CDR2 FYNNEI. This CDR3 spans 14 amino acids. The CDR3 loop is CASRAGTGNSPLHF.

The V and J genes are TRBV10-3 and TRBJ1-1. The CDR3 spans 15 residues. Germline loops: CDR1 ENHRY, CDR2 SYGVKD. The CDR3 loop reads CAISDLKGSGTEAFF.

The chain carries TRBV5-1 and TRBJ2-3; TCRdb reports TRBD1, a call that lacks DNA to check it against. The CDR3 extends over 14 amino acids. CDR1 SGHRS and CDR2 YFSETQ come from the germline V gene. CDR3 protein: CASSRDRAEDTQYF.

This chain connects TRBV6-1 to TRBJ1-6; TCRdb's D gene call, TRBD1, goes unchecked for lack of DNA. Looked up from germline, CDR1 is MNHNS and CDR2 is SASEGT. The CDR3 has 14 residues. CDR3 protein: CASSEAGGLSPLHF.

The chain uses TRBV3-1 and TRBJ1-2; there is no DNA to check the TCRdb D call of TRBD1. The CDR3 is 14 amino acids. Looked up from germline, CDR1 is LGHDT and CDR2 is YNNKEL (reference sequence). CDR3 protein: CASSQDNRVDGYTF.

The J gene is TRBJ1-1, the V gene TRBV9; TCRdb proposes TRBD1, but this gene call is untestable without DNA. This CDR3 has 15 amino acids. Per germline, CDR1 SGDLS and CDR2 YYNGEE. The CDR3 spells CASSGAGKKNTEAFF.

The genes are TRBV5-6 and TRBJ1-2; TCRdb names TRBD1, which stays unverified in the absence of DNA. Germline V gene lookup returns CDR1 SGHDT and CDR2 YYEEEE. This CDR3 spans 14 amino acids. The CDR3 sequence: CASSKRTGDYGYTF.

This sequence joins TRBV6-1 and TRBJ1-3. The CDR3 contains 14 residues. CDR1 MNHNS and CDR2 SASEGT come from the germline V gene. The CDR3: CASSGGRSGNTIYF.

The chain couples TRBV5-1 to TRBJ1-6. CDR1 is SGHRS, CDR2 YFSETQ, per germline. The CDR3 consists of 16 residues. This chain's CDR3 is CASSQQQSSYNSPLHF.

V and J are TRBV6-6 and TRBJ1-2. CDR3 length: 13 amino acids. CDR1 is MNHNY and CDR2 is SVGAGI in the germline V gene (reference sequence). CDR3 sequence: CASSLESLDGYTF.

The rearrangement joins TRBV9 to TRBJ2-1. The CDR3 is 16 residues long. Per the germline V gene, CDR1 is SGDLS and CDR2 is YYNGEE. CDR3 sequence reads: CASSVALRTYYNEQFF.

This chain joins TRBV3-1 and TRBJ2-3; TCRdb gives TRBD2 as the D gene, but with no DNA this cannot be confirmed. Germline V gives CDR1 LGHDT, CDR2 YNNKEL (reference sequence). The CDR3 loop spans 15 amino acids. CDR3 sequence reads: CASSPGTSAADTQYF.

The V call is TRBV5-6, the J call TRBJ1-2. Germline CDR1 is SGHDT and CDR2 is YYEEEE. CDR3 length: 12 residues. CDR3 loop: CASTMTDYGYTF.

V gene TRBV6-5 combines with J gene TRBJ2-5; TCRdb reports TRBD1, a call that lacks DNA to check it against. CDR1 is MNHEY, CDR2 SVGAGI, per germline. The CDR3 consists of 17 residues. The CDR3 here is CASSYSKTNLPGETQYF.

The gene calls are TRBV4-1 and TRBJ2-1; the D call from TCRdb, TRBD1, cannot be confirmed without DNA. Germline CDR1 is MGHRA and CDR2 is YSYEKL. The CDR3 has 18 amino acids. CDR3 loop: CASSPLGKGGGLTVEQFF.

CDR3 sequence: CASSSRGTGPGVNYGYTF. The chain combines TRBV9 with TRBJ1-2; TCRdb selects TRBD1, and the lack of DNA leaves this call unchecked. Germline V gives CDR1 SGDLS, CDR2 YYNGEE. This CDR3 is built from 18 residues.

The chain carries TRBV27 and TRBJ2-7. Germline CDR1 and CDR2: MNHEY and SMNVEV (reference sequence). The CDR3 consists of 13 residues. This chain's CDR3 is CASSPEYSYEQYF.

This chain links TRBV15 with TRBJ2-1; no DNA is available, so the TRBD1 call from TCRdb remains unchecked. CDR3 size: 17 residues. Germline values: CDR1 LNHNV, CDR2 YYDKDF (reference sequence). The CDR3 spells CATSRGQSMGSYNEQFF.

The chain uses TRBV11-2 and TRBJ2-1; checking the TCRdb D call of TRBD2 is not possible without DNA. CDR1 and CDR2 from the germline V gene are SGHAT and FQNNGV. This CDR3 contains 17 residues. The CDR3 sequence: CASSFRTSGGIYNEQFF.